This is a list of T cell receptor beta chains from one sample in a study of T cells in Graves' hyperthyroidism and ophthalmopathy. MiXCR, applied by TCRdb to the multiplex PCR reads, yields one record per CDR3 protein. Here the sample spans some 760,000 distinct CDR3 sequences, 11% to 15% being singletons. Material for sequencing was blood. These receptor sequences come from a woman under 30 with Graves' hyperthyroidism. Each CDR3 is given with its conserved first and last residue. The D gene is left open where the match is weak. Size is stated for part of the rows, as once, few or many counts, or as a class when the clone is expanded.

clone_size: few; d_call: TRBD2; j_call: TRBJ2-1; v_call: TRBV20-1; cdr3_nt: TGCAGTGCCTACAAATTCGCTTGGACTAGCGTCGACAATGAGCAGTTCTTC; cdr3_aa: CSAYKFAWTSVDNEQFF
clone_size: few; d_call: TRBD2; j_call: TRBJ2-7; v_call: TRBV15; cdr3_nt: TGTGCCACCGCGGGAGGGAAGGCCTACGAGCAGTACTTC; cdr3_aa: CATAGGKAYEQYF
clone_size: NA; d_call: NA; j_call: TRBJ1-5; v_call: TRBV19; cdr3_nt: TGTGCCAGCCACCTTTCGGGACAGCCCCAGCATTTT; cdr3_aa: CASHLSGQPQHF
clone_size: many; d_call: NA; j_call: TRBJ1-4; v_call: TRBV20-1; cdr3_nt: TGCAGTGCTGGGCAGGGCGCAACTAATGAAAAACTGTTTTTT; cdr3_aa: CSAGQGATNEKLFF
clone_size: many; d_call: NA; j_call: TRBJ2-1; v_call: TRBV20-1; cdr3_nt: TGCAGTGCTGTGCTATACAATGAGCAGTTCTTC; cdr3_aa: CSAVLYNEQFF
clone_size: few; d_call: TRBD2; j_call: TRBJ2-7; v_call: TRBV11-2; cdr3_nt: TGTGCCAACAGCTTAGGTGCGGGAGGGGGATACGAGCAGTACTTC; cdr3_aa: CANSLGAGGGYEQYF
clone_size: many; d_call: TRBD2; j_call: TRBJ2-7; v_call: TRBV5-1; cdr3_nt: TGCGCCAGCAGTAGGGCGGGAGGCCACGAGCAGTACTTC; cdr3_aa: CASSRAGGHEQYF
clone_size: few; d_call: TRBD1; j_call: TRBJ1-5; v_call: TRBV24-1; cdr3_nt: TGTGCCACCAGGGGAAACGGACAGGGGCTGCAGCCCCAGCATTTT; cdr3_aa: CATRGNGQGLQPQHF
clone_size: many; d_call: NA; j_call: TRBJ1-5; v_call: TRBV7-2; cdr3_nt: TGTGCCAGCAGCTTTTCCAGGACCGATATTTATCAGCCCCAGCATTTT; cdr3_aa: CASSFSRTDIYQPQHF
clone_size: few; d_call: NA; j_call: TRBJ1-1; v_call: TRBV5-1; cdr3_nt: TGCGCCAGCAGCCCGTGGGAGGACACTGAAGCTTTCTTT; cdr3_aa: CASSPWEDTEAFF
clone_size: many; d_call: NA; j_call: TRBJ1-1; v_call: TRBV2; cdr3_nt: TGTGCCAGCAGTGCCGGACGGGGGACTGAAGCTTTCTTT; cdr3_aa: CASSAGRGTEAFF
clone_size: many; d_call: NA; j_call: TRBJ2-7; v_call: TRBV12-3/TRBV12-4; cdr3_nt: TGTGCCAGCAGCCTGGACAGCTCCCTGGGAGGGCAGTACTTC; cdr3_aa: CASSLDSSLGGQYF
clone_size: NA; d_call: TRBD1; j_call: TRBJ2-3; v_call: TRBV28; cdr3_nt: TGTGCCAGCAGGACCGGGACAGGGCCTGATACGCAGTATTTT; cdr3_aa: CASRTGTGPDTQYF
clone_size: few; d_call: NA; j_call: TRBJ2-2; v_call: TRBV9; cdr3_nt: TGTGCCAGCAGCGTAGATTGGAACACCGGGGAGCTGTTTTTT; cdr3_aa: CASSVDWNTGELFF
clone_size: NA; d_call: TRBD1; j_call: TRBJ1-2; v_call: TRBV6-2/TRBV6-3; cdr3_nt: TGTGCCAGCAGGGGGGCCGGGACAGGGGAGCGAAGCTATGGCTACACCTTC; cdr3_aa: CASRGAGTGERSYGYTF
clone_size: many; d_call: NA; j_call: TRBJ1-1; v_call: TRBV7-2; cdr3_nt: TGTGCCAGCAGCTTTTGGGACCGGGCTGAAGCTTTCTTT; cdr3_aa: CASSFWDRAEAFF
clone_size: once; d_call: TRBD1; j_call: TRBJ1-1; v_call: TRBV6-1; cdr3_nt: TGTGCCAGCATCGCGACAGGGGGCTCGGTTGAAGCTTTCTTT; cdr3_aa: CASIATGGSVEAFF
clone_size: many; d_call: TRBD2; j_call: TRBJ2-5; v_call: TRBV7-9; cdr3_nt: TGTGCCAGCAGCCCCGGGACTAGCGGCCGAGTTTCCCAGTACTTC; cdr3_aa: CASSPGTSGRVSQYF
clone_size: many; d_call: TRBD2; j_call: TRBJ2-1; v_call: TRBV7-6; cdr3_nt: TGTGCCAGCAGCCAACTAGCGGGGAGTGGGGGCAATGAGCAGTTCTTC; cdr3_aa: CASSQLAGSGGNEQFF
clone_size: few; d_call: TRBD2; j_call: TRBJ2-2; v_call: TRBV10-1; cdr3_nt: TGCGCCAGCAGTGAGTCGACTAGCAGCACCGGGGAGCTGTTTTTT; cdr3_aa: CASSESTSSTGELFF
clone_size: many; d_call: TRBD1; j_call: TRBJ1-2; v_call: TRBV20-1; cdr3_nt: TGCAGTGCTAGAGGCGACAGGGCGAGTGGCTACACCTTC; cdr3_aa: CSARGDRASGYTF
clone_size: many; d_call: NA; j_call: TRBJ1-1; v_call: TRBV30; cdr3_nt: TGTGCCTTCAAGGCGAACACTGAAGCTTTCTTT; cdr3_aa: CAFKANTEAFF
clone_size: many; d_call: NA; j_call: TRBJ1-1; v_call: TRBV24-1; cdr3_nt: TGTGCCACCAGTGGAGACGGGAACACTGAAGCTTTCTTT; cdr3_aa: CATSGDGNTEAFF
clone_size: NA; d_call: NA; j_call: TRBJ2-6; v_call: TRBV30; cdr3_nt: TGTGCCTGGAGGCGGTCATCCCGGACGTCTGGGGCCAACGTCCTGACTTTC; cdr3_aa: CAWRRSSRTSGANVLTF
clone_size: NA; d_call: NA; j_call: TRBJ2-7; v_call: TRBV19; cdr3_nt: TGTGCCAGTTCGGCACTCGTGAGCTCCTACGAGCAGTACTTC; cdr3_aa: CASSALVSSYEQYF
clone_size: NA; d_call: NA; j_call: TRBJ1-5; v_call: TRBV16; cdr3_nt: TGTGCCAGCAGCCAACTCTTAGGGGTTCAGCCCCAGCATTTT; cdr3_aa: CASSQLLGVQPQHF
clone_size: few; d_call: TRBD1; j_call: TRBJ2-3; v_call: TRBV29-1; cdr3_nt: TGCAGCACCAACCGGGACAGGGGCACAGATACGCAGTATTTT; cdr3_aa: CSTNRDRGTDTQYF
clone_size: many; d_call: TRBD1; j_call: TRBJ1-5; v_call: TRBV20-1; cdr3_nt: TGCAGTGCAGGGACAGGGTTCTTAAAGGCTCAGCCCCAGCATTTT; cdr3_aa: CSAGTGFLKAQPQHF
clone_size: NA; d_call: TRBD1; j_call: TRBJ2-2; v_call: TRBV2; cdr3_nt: TGTGCCAGCAGTAAGGACAGGGTTGACACCGGGGAGCTGTTTTTT; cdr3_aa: CASSKDRVDTGELFF
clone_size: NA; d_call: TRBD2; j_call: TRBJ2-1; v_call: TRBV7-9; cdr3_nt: TGTGCCAGCAGCTTTCTAGCGGAGCCCGCCTACAATGAGCAGTTCTTC; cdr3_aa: CASSFLAEPAYNEQFF
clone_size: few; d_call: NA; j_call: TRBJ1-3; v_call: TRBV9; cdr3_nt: TGTGCCAGCAGCGGCGGCGGCTTACAAGGGGCGCCTGGAAACACCATATATTTT; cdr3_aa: CASSGGGLQGAPGNTIYF
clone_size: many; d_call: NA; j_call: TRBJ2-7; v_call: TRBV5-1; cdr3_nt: TGCGCCAGCAGCTTGGGTACAGGTTTCTCCTACGAGCAGTACTTC; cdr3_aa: CASSLGTGFSYEQYF
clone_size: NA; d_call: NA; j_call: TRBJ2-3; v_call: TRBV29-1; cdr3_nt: TGCAGCGTTGAAAAGCGGTCTGACCCCACAGATACGCAGTATTTT; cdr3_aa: CSVEKRSDPTDTQYF
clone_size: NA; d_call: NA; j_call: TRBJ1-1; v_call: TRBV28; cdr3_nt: TGTGCCAGCAGTCCGGGACTCATTAACACTGAAGCTTTCTTT; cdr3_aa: CASSPGLINTEAFF
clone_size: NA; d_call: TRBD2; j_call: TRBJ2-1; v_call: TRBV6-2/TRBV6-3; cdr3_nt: TGTGCCAGCAGTGACGGGACTAGCGGGAGGAACTACAATGAGCAGTTCTTC; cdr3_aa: CASSDGTSGRNYNEQFF
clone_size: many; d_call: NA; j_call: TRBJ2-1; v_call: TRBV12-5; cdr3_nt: TGTGCTAGTAATCGAGACACCTACAATGAGCAGTTCTTC; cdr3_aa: CASNRDTYNEQFF
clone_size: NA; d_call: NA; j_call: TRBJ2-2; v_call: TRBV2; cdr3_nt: TGTGCCAGCAGTACCGTACGCACCGGGGAGCTGTTTTTT; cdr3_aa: CASSTVRTGELFF
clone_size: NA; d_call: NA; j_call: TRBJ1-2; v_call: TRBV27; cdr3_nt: TGTGCCAGCAGTTCGGCCCGGGATGACTACACCTTC; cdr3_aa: CASSSARDDYTF
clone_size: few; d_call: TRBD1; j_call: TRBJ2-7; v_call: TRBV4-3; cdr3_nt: TGCGCCAGCAGCCAAGATACAGGACAGGTTTCCTACGAGCAGTACTTC; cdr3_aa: CASSQDTGQVSYEQYF
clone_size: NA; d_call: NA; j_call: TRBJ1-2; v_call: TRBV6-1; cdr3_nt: TGTGCCAGCATAGGCTCGACGGAGGGGCTCTATGGCTACACCTTC; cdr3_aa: CASIGSTEGLYGYTF
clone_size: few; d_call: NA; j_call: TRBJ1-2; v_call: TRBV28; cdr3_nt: TGTGCCAGCAGTTTCTCCCAGGGGTTTTCGGGAGGCTACACCTTC; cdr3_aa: CASSFSQGFSGGYTF
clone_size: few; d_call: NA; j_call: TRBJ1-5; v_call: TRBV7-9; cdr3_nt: TGTGCCAGCAGCTTAGTTCCGGGGCAGGCTAGCAATCAGCCCCAGCATTTT; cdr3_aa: CASSLVPGQASNQPQHF
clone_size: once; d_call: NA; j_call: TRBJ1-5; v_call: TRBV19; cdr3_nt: TGTGCCAGTAGTAAGAAGAGAACGGGCGTGGAGCCCCAGCATTTT; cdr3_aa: CASSKKRTGVEPQHF
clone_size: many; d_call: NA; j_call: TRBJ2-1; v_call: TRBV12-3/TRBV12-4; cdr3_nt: TGTGCCAGCAGTTTGCGAGATTCAAGGTCCTACAATGAGCAGTTCTTC; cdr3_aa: CASSLRDSRSYNEQFF